The 20 T cell receptor beta chains in this list originate from one sample, sequenced in a study of shared clonotypes between healthy human individuals. TCRdb's table, derived via immunoSEQ multiplex PCR, lists solely in-frame clones and lacks some. The sample includes approximately 2.5 million clones, more than 90% of them seen just once. The sequencing input was naive CD4+ T cells sorted from blood. This sample's subset: CD45RA+ positively selected. The source of these receptors is a young man in good health.

The chain links TRBV30 to TRBJ2-1, with unresolved D. V shed 3 bases and J shed 0 bases, with 18 bases lying between them. This CDR3 is 17 amino acids long. Germline V gives CDR1 GTSNPN, CDR2 SVGIG (reference sequence). CDR3 loop: CAWSLRSRSSSYNEQFF. Written as DNA, the CDR3 is TGTGCCTGGAGCCTAAGGTCCCGATCAAGCTCCTACAATGAGCAGTTCTTC. The whole variable domain, filled in from reference TRBV30 and TRBJ2-1, reads SQTIHQWPATLVQPVGSPLSLECTVEGTSNPNLYWYRQAAGRGLQLLFYSVGIGQISSEVPQNLSASRPQDRQFILSSKKLLLSDSGFYLCAWSLRSRSSSYNEQFFGPGTRLTVL.

This clone appeared a few times. The J gene is TRBJ1-2, the V gene TRBV5-1; TRBD1 might be the D (5 bases). Germline loops: CDR1 SGHRS, CDR2 YFSETQ. The CDR3 extends over 14 amino acids. The V and J ends lost 0 bases and 4 bases respectively, with 10 bases between them. The CDR3 nucleotides read TGCGCCAGCAGCTTGGGATTGGGACGCTATGGCTACACCTTC. Its translation: CASSLGLGRYGYTF.

The J gene is TRBJ2-7, the V gene TRBV28; D is possibly TRBD2 (7 bases). The CDR3 sequence is 15 residues long. From germline, CDR1 is MDHEN and CDR2 SYDVKM. Trimming took 6 bases from V and 5 from J, leaving 20 bases between them. The CDR3 DNA reads as TGTGCCAGCAGATCAGTGGGGAGGGGGTACGACGAGCAGTACTTC. Translated: CASRSVGRGYDEQYF.

This chain connects TRBV21-1 to TRBJ2-4; the D call TRBD2 from the table was never checked on the DNA. TRBV21-1 is flagged as a pseudogene. The CDR3 extends over 16 amino acids. Here the CDR3 DNA reads TGTGCCAGCAGCAAAGCGCGCAGACTAGCGAAAAACATTCAGTACTTC. Translation: CASSKARRLAKNIQYF.

The chain combines TRBV6-1 with TRBJ1-1; TRBD1 might be the D (5 bases). Deletions cut 6 bases from V and 1 base from J, with 15 bases between. This CDR3 contains 15 residues. From germline, CDR1 is MNHNS and CDR2 SASEGT. CDR3 sequence reads: CASSVDDSSNTEAFF. Written as DNA, the CDR3 is TGTGCCAGCAGCGTCGACGACAGCTCGAACACTGAAGCTTTCTTT.

CDR3 in DNA: TGTGCCAGCAGCCCCCCGAACCCCGGGACAGCCTACGAGCAGTACTTC. Amino acid sequence: CASSPPNPGTAYEQYF. The rearrangement joins TRBV7-9 to TRBJ2-7; 7 nucleotides line up with TRBD1. The CDR3 covers 16 residues. The junction had 12 bases not matched to a gene; V was cut back by 5 bases and J by 2 bases. CDR1 and CDR2 from the germline V gene are SEHNR and FQNEAQ (reference sequence).

The chain recombines TRBV19 with TRBJ1-3, with D possibly TRBD1 on 5 matching bases. Germline CDR1 and CDR2: LNHDA and SQIVND (reference sequence). CDR3 size: 15 residues. V dropped 9 bases and J dropped 0 bases, with 15 bases sitting between them. In DNA, the CDR3 is TGTGCCAGCAGAATGACAGCAAACTCTGGAAACACCATATATTTT. Residues: CASRMTANSGNTIYF.

The chain has TRBV18 and TRBJ1-1; 7 bases fit TRBD1. CDR3 length equals 15 residues. V gave up 3 bases and J gave up 8 bases; unmatched junction bases: 12. From germline, CDR1 is KGHSH and CDR2 LQKENI. CDR3 nucleotide sequence: TGTGCCAGCTCACCTCCGGGACAGACTAGTAGAGAAGCTTTCTTT. This codes for CASSPPGQTSREAFF.

A few counts support this clone. The chain recombines TRBV2 with TRBJ1-6; TRBD1 matches at 10 bases. Germline lookup yields CDR1 SNHLY and CDR2 FYNNEI. The CDR3 totals 17 residues. Unmatched junction bases numbered 9, after V lost 4 bases and J lost 6 bases. The CDR3 coding sequence is TGTGCCAGCAGTGGGGGACAGGGGCTCCCAAGTAATTCACCCCTCCACTTT. Amino acid sequence: CASSGGQGLPSNSPLHF.

The rearrangement joins TRBV4-3 to TRBJ2-7, with 11 positions matching TRBD2. The CDR3 totals 15 residues. Germline values: CDR1 LGHNA, CDR2 YSLEER. V lost 5 bases to trimming and J lost 0 bases; unmatched junction nucleotides: 3. Here the CDR3 reads CASSVLAGGSYEQYF. The CDR3 bases are TGCGCCAGCAGCGTCCTAGCGGGAGGCTCCTACGAGCAGTACTTC.

The chain recombines TRBV4-3 with TRBJ1-1; D might be TRBD1 (5 bases). CDR3 length: 16 residues. Trimming pared 4 bases from V and 5 bases from J, leaving 20 bases between. CDR1 and CDR2 (germline): LGHNA, YSLEER. Here the CDR3 reads CASSRIRVGRVTEAFF. The CDR3 nucleotides are TGCGCCAGCAGCCGGATAAGAGTTGGCAGGGTGACTGAAGCTTTCTTT.

For this clone: Other DNA variants within this sample encode the same CDR3. The chain joins TRBV29-1 to TRBJ1-1; D is unresolved. Germline loops: CDR1 SQVTM, CDR2 ANQGSEA. CDR3 length equals 13 residues. V was trimmed by 4 bases and J by 2 bases, leaving 11 bases between them. In DNA form, the CDR3 reads TGCAGCGTTGCCGGCCGGTTAAACACTGAAGCTTTCTTT. This codes for CSVAGRLNTEAFF.

This rearrangement joins TRBV5-4 to TRBJ2-3; TRBD2 is a possible D gene (6 bases). The germline V and J ends were trimmed by 3 bases and 1 base, with 15 bases remaining between them. The CDR3 consists of 16 residues. Germline V CDR1 and CDR2: SGHNT, YYREEE (reference sequence). Here the CDR3 DNA reads TGTGCCAGCAGCTCGGAGGGGCCGACTGGCACAGATACGCAGTATTTT. It encodes CASSSEGPTGTDTQYF.

This chain joins TRBV4-3 and TRBJ2-3; 8 bases align to TRBD2. V was clipped by 3 bases and J by 2 bases; unmatched bases: 10. CDR3 length: 17 amino acids. Germline V gene data show CDR1 as LGHNA and CDR2 as YSLEER. The CDR3 sequence is CASSQQIAGPSTDTQYF. The CDR3, as DNA: TGCGCCAGCAGCCAGCAGATAGCGGGGCCCTCCACAGATACGCAGTATTTT.

The rearrangement links TRBV7-9 to TRBJ1-5, with 7 bases fitting TRBD1. The CDR3 is made up of 15 amino acids. In germline, CDR1 is SEHNR, CDR2 FQNEAQ (reference sequence). V lost 4 bases to trimming and J lost 5 bases; unmatched junction nucleotides: 8. The CDR3 DNA reads as TGTGCCAGCAGCTCAGAAGACAGGGCCCATCAGCCCCAGCATTTT. This translates into CASSSEDRAHQPQHF.

J is TRBJ2-7 and V is TRBV5-4, with 8 bases lining up with TRBD1. The CDR3 is 15 residues long. The V gene's germline CDR1 is SGHNT and CDR2 YYREEE (reference sequence). Trimming at V came to 4 bases and at J to 5 bases, leaving 11 bases not matched to a gene. CDR3 DNA: TGTGCCAGCAGCCCAACCTTGGACAGGGTGAACGAGCAGTACTTC. Translating gives CASSPTLDRVNEQYF.

This chain links TRBV11-2 with TRBJ2-5; unclear D gene. Trimming left V 1 base short and J 2 bases short, with 14 bases between. This CDR3 is built from 16 residues. From germline, CDR1 is SGHAT and CDR2 FQNNGV. The CDR3 region is CASSLGSGLGQETQYF. CDR3 coding DNA: TGTGCCAGCAGCTTAGGGTCGGGCCTTGGGCAAGAGACCCAGTACTTC.

The rearrangement links TRBV9 to TRBJ2-7; D possibly corresponds to TRBD2 (7 bases). V was trimmed by 0 bases and J by 4 bases, leaving 14 bases between them. The germline V gene encodes CDR1 SGDLS and CDR2 YYNGEE. CDR3 size: 15 residues. Here the CDR3 DNA reads TGTGCCAGCAGCGTAGATGGGGGGGCCCGGTACGAGCAGTACTTC. It specifies CASSVDGGARYEQYF.

The V call is TRBV27, the J call TRBJ2-1; D is unresolved. Trimming pared 6 bases from V and 9 bases from J, leaving 12 bases between. Germline loops: CDR1 MNHEY, CDR2 SMNVEV (reference sequence). The CDR3 contains 12 residues. CDR3 nucleotide sequence: TGTGCCAGCAGCCGGCCAACTGGTGAGCAGTTCTTC. Its translation is CASSRPTGEQFF.

This clone is a singleton in its sample. J is TRBJ1-1 and V is TRBV21-1; the table's D call, TRBD1, has no DNA check behind it. TRBV21-1 is shown as a pseudogene. The CDR3 has 17 residues. CDR3 coding DNA: TGTGCCAGCAGCAATTTCATTAGGACAGGGGAGAACACTGAAGCTTTCTTT. Translated, it gives CASSNFIRTGENTEAFF.